The source of this TCR beta chain is a study of blood T cell repertoires in COVID-19. Sequencing was performed with immunoSEQ multiplex PCR; in TCRdb, only in-frame clones are kept and a portion is missing. The sample lists a few hundred thousand clones, approximately 87% occurring once. The CDR3 loop spans 16 amino acids. The V segment lost 5 bases and the J segment 5 bases; nucleotides outside the gene matches: 10. CDR1 is LGHNT, CDR2 FRNRAP, per germline. This sequence was found in a woman between 45 and 60 years old who had recovered from COVID-19. The V and J genes are TRBV12-5 and TRBJ2-2, with 8 bases matching TRBD1. The specimen was PBMCs or T cells enriched from blood (not recorded which). The CDR3 loop is CASGPGQGSKTGELFF. CDR3 sequence (DNA): TGTGCTAGTGGTCCCGGACAGGGCAGTAAGACCGGGGAGCTGTTTTTT.